Listed below are T cell receptor beta chains from one sample, sequenced in a study of T cells after yellow fever vaccination. TCRdb analysed the 5' RACE reads with MiXCR anew, one entry per CDR3 protein. The sample comprises about 630,000 distinct CDR3 sequences, 10% to 15% of which are singletons, and about 15% rests with the top ten. The sample here was PBMCs, taken on the day of the yellow fever booster vaccination. Source of these receptors: a man in his thirties or forties who received the YFV17D yellow fever vaccine. CDR3s include the opening cysteine and the closing phenylalanine or tryptophan. The D gene is left open where the match is weak. Clone size, where shown, is once, few, many, or a class for clones that have expanded.

TRBV20-1	-	TRBJ2-2	-	TGCAGTGCTAGAGCGGGAGCGAACACCGGGGAGCTGATTTTT	CSARAGANTGELIF
TRBV10-3	-	TRBJ2-3	TRBD2	TGTGCCATCATGAGAGCGGGAGCAGATACGCAGTATTTT	CAIMRAGADTQYF
TRBV14	-	TRBJ2-7	-	TGTGCCAGCAGCCGGAAGCACGAGCAGTACTTC	CASSRKHEQYF
TRBV7-8	few	TRBJ1-5	-	TGTGCCAGCAGCTTAAACAGCCTCGGATATAGCAATCAGCCCCAGCATTTT	CASSLNSLGYSNQPQHF
TRBV10-3	few	TRBJ2-2	-	TGTGCCATCAGTGTCAACACCGGGGAGCTGTTTTTT	CAISVNTGELFF
TRBV5-4	few	TRBJ2-2	TRBD2	TGTGCCAGCAAGCCCCGGGAGGCCGGGGAGCTGTTTTTT	CASKPREAGELFF
TRBV20-1	-	TRBJ2-7	-	TGCAGTGCTAGAGGGCAGTCCTACGAGCAGTACTTC	CSARGQSYEQYF
TRBV29-1	-	TRBJ1-1	-	TGCAGCGTTGAAGCAACGGCGAACACTGAAGCTTTCTTT	CSVEATANTEAFF
TRBV20-1	few	TRBJ1-6	-	TGCAGTGCTAGTCCAGGTTGGGATAATTCACCCCTCCACTTT	CSASPGWDNSPLHF
TRBV2	many	TRBJ1-1	-	TGTGCCAGCGGGGGGCAGAGGAACACTGAAGCTTTCTTT	CASGGQRNTEAFF
TRBV7-8	-	TRBJ2-5	TRBD1	TGTGCCAGCAGGCCGAGGGGCAGGGGGACGGAGACCCAGTACTTC	CASRPRGRGTETQYF
TRBV6-1	few	TRBJ2-5	-	TGTGCCAGCACCCCTGGGGGAGTGTCTGAGACCCAGTACTTC	CASTPGGVSETQYF
TRBV2	-	TRBJ2-2	-	TGTGCCAGCAGTGAATTCGCCGGGGAGCTGTTTTTT	CASSEFAGELFF
TRBV7-3	few	TRBJ2-1	-	TGTGCCAGCAGCCCACTGGCGAGCGGTGTCTACAATGAGCAGTTCTTC	CASSPLASGVYNEQFF
TRBV4-2	-	TRBJ2-3	-	TGTGCCAGCAGCCGCGCGGGTTCGTCAGATACGCAGTATTTT	CASSRAGSSDTQYF